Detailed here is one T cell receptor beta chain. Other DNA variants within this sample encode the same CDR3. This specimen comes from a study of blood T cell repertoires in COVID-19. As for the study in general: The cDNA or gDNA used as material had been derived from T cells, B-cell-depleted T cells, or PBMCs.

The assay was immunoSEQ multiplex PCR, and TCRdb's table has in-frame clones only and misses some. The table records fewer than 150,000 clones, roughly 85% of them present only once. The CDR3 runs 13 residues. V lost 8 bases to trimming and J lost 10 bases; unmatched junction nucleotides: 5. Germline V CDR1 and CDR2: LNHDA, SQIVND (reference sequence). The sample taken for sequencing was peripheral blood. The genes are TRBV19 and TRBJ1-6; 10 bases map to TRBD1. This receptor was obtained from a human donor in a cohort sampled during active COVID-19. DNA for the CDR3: TGTGCCAGTTCCGGGACAGGGGACTCACCCCTCCACTTT. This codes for CASSGTGDSPLHF.